Here is one T cell receptor (beta chain) with its context. This record comes from a study of memory CD4+ T cells and cytomegalovirus serostatus. The assay was immunoSEQ multiplex PCR, and TCRdb's table has in-frame clones only and misses some. The sample lists about 61,000 clones, approximately 85% occurring once. Single viable CD3+CD4+CD8-CD45RO+ cells were sorted as the memory CD4+ T cells. Positive selection with CD4 microbeads enriched total CD4+ T cells. Germline V CDR1 and CDR2: ENHRY, SYGVKD. With 3 bases clipped from V and 7 bases from J, the junction kept 10 bases outside the gene matches. This CDR3 has 15 amino acids.

The J gene is TRBJ2-7, the V gene TRBV10-3; 9 bases align to TRBD2. Sequencing input: memory CD4+ T cells from blood. This receptor was identified in an adult in good health and CMV-seronegative. CDR3: CAISEGRGGLIEQYF. The DNA of the CDR3 is TGTGCCATCAGTGAAGGGCGGGGGGGGTTAATTGAGCAGTACTTC.